Below, 28 T cell receptor beta chains from the same sample are listed, as sequenced in a study of cytomegalovirus exposure and HLA in healthy donors. Amplification used 60 Vbeta primers and 13 Jbeta primers. The protocol was immunoSEQ multiplex PCR, while the TCRdb copy is restricted to in-frame clones and leaves out a portion. The data contain about 250,000 clones, 92% of them singletons. Sequenced: PBMCs. These receptors came from a girl aged 2 to 9 in good health and CMV-seronegative.

The chain links TRBV10-3 to TRBJ2-5; 8 positions match TRBD2. CDR1 is ENHRY and CDR2 is SYGVKD in the germline V gene. The CDR3 sequence is 13 residues long. The V gene end was trimmed by 2 bases and the J gene end by 4 bases; junction bases not matched to a gene: 0. The CDR3 protein is CAISESGRETQYF. The CDR3 DNA sequence: TGTGCCATCAGTGAGAGCGGGAGAGAGACCCAGTACTTC.

The genes are TRBV19 and TRBJ1-2; 8 bases are a match to TRBD1. J was trimmed by 4 bases and V by 2 bases; bases with no gene match: 3. The CDR3 consists of 14 residues. Germline V gives CDR1 LNHDA, CDR2 SQIVND (reference sequence). The CDR3 spells CASSISGTGYGYTF. The CDR3 region has the DNA TGTGCCAGTAGTATAAGCGGGACAGGCTATGGCTACACCTTC.

CDR3 bases: TGTGCCAGCAGCCAAGGGACAGTCTCGATGGATGAGCAGTTCTTC. The encoded protein is CASSQGTVSMDEQFF. The V and J genes are TRBV14 and TRBJ2-1; weak D call: TRBD1 (6 bases). The CDR3 extends over 15 amino acids. Germline-derived CDR1 and CDR2 are SGHDN and FVKESK. Between the trimmed V and J ends, which lost 1 base and 8 bases, there was a span of 15 bases.

This chain connects TRBV5-1 to TRBJ2-5; TRBD1 agrees at 7 bases. CDR3 size: 15 residues. The germline CDR1 and CDR2 sequences are SGHRS and YFSETQ. The junction had 4 bases not matched to a gene; V was cut back by 0 bases and J by 2 bases. The CDR3 reads CASSLGQGAQETQYF. The CDR3 DNA reads as TGCGCCAGCAGCTTGGGACAGGGAGCGCAAGAGACCCAGTACTTC. Looking up the rest from reference TRBV5-1 and TRBJ2-5 gives the full variable domain: KAGVTQTPRYLIKTRGQQVTLSCSPISGHRSVSWYQQTPGQGLQFLFEYFSETQRNKGNFPGRFSGRQFSNSRSEMNVSTLELGDSALYLCASSLGQGAQETQYFGPGTRLLVL.

J is TRBJ2-5 and V is TRBV9; TRBD2 matches 7 bases. Germline V CDR1 and CDR2: SGDLS, YYNGEE. This CDR3 has 14 residues. J was trimmed by 4 bases and V by 3 bases; bases with no gene match: 6. CDR3 in amino acids: CASSADGGGETQYF. The CDR3 nucleotides read TGTGCCAGCAGCGCGGACGGCGGGGGAGAGACCCAGTACTTC.

The CDR3 DNA sequence: TGTGCCAGCAGCTTAGCGAGGGCCAGACAAGAGACCCAGTACTTC. This codes for CASSLARARQETQYF. V usage is TRBV7-2 and J usage is TRBJ2-5; TRBD2 might be the D (5 bases). This CDR3 spans 15 amino acids. Trimming shortened V by 0 bases and J by 2 bases, and 10 bases separated the two germline ends. Germline V lookup: CDR1 SGHTA, CDR2 FQGNSA.

This clone was counted only a few times. The chain couples TRBV2 to TRBJ2-7; maybe TRBD1 (6 bases). V shed 3 bases and J shed 3 bases, with 12 bases lying between them. CDR3 length: 14 amino acids. CDR1 is SNHLY and CDR2 is FYNNEI in the germline V gene. This CDR3 reads CASSDVDRVYEQYF. As DNA, the CDR3 is TGTGCCAGCAGTGATGTGGACAGAGTCTACGAGCAGTACTTC.

V gene TRBV13 combines with J gene TRBJ2-2, with 7 bases aligning to TRBD2. The germline V gene encodes CDR1 PRHDT and CDR2 FYEKMQ (reference sequence). With 4 bases clipped from V and 2 bases from J, the junction kept 7 bases outside the gene matches. The CDR3 is made up of 16 amino acids. CDR3 region: CASSSWVAGNTGELFF. The CDR3 DNA is TGTGCCAGCAGCTCCTGGGTAGCGGGTAACACCGGGGAGCTGTTTTTT.

The chain carries TRBV27 and TRBJ1-2; TRBD1 might be the D (5 bases). Germline V lookup: CDR1 MNHEY, CDR2 SMNVEV (reference sequence). The CDR3 totals 14 residues. Trimming stripped 0 bases from V and 5 bases from J, with 10 bases between. The CDR3 reads CASSLSRGAYGYTF. DNA for the CDR3: TGTGCCAGCAGTTTATCAAGGGGCGCATATGGCTACACCTTC.

The chain uses TRBV27 and TRBJ2-7, with 8 bases fitting TRBD2. Germline CDR1 reads MNHEY; CDR2 reads SMNVEV (reference sequence). V lost 2 bases and J lost 3; bases outside the gene matches: 3. The CDR3 has 14 residues. In DNA form, the CDR3 reads TGTGCCAGCAGTTTAGCAGCGGGGGTCTACGAGCAGTACTTC. Amino acid sequence: CASSLAAGVYEQYF.

V gene TRBV21-1 combines with J gene TRBJ1-4. TRBV21-1 represents a pseudogene. The CDR3 is 16 residues long. CDR3 DNA sequence: TGTGCCAGCTGCGAAAAGGGGGGGCCCCAATCAGCTGGACTGTTTTTT. This translates into CASCEKGGPQSAGLFF.

This chain uses TRBV29-1 with TRBJ1-2; D is unclear. Trimming removed 0 bases at V and 3 bases at J, with 11 bases between. The CDR3 consists of 14 residues. Germline CDR1 reads SQVTM; CDR2 reads ANQGSEA. CDR3 coding DNA: TGCAGCGTTGAAGAGAGGGAGGATCACTATGGCTACACCTTC. It codes for CSVEEREDHYGYTF.

CDR3 sequence: CASSFGLAGTSSYEQYF. CDR3 nucleotide sequence: TGCGCCAGCAGCTTTGGACTAGCGGGGACGAGCTCCTACGAGCAGTACTTC. The V gene is TRBV5-1, the J gene TRBJ2-7; 12 bases map to TRBD2. The CDR3 sequence is 17 residues long. V lost 2 bases and J lost 0; bases outside the gene matches: 6. Germline values: CDR1 SGHRS, CDR2 YFSETQ.

The chain employs TRBV5-4 and TRBJ2-5; 13 bases align to TRBD2. V was pared by 2 bases and J by 3 bases, with 4 bases of the junction left unmatched. The CDR3 is 16 residues long. The germline CDR1 and CDR2 sequences are SGHNT and YYREEE (reference sequence). The CDR3 sequence is CASSFTGTSGEETQYF. CDR3 sequence (DNA): TGTGCCAGCAGCTTCACCGGGACTAGCGGGGAAGAGACCCAGTACTTC.

This chain connects TRBV5-4 to TRBJ2-1; 7 bases map to TRBD1. Germline CDR1 and CDR2: SGHNT and YYREEE (reference sequence). J lost 5 bases, V lost 9 bases, and 8 bases had no gene match. CDR3 length: 13 residues. The CDR3 is CATQTGQNNEQFF. The DNA of the CDR3 is TGTGCCACCCAGACGGGACAGAACAATGAGCAGTTCTTC.

V is TRBV27 and J is TRBJ2-1, with D maybe TRBD2 (6 bases). The germline gives CDR1 MNHEY, CDR2 SMNVEV (reference sequence). Between the trimmed V and J ends, which lost 4 bases and 2 bases, there was a span of 6 bases. The CDR3 sequence is 13 residues long. The CDR3 spells CASSWEAYNEQFF. CDR3 nucleotide sequence: TGTGCCAGCAGTTGGGAGGCCTACAATGAGCAGTTCTTC.

This chain joins TRBV9 and TRBJ2-7; 7 nucleotides agree with TRBD1. J lost 2 bases, V lost 3 bases, and 5 bases had no gene match. The CDR3 spans 14 residues. CDR1 and CDR2 (germline): SGDLS, YYNGEE. CDR3 region: CASSGPDRAYEQYF. CDR3 nucleotides: TGTGCCAGCAGCGGTCCCGACAGGGCCTACGAGCAGTACTTC. The full variable domain, rest sourced from reference TRBV9 and TRBJ2-7, is DSGVTQTPKHLITATGQRVTLRCSPRSGDLSVYWYQQSLDQGLQFLIQYYNGEERAKGNILERFSAQQFPDLHSELNLSSLELGDSALYFCASSGPDRAYEQYFGPGTRLTVT.

This clone was counted once. CDR3 sequence: CASSLGTSGDEQFF. The CDR3 DNA reads as TGCGCCAGCAGCTTGGGGACTAGCGGTGATGAGCAGTTCTTC. V and J are TRBV5-1 and TRBJ2-1; 10 positions agree with TRBD2. Germline V lookup: CDR1 SGHRS, CDR2 YFSETQ. With V trimmed by 0 bases and J by 8 bases, 2 bases remained unmatched. The CDR3 totals 14 residues.

To note about this clone: A read error may account for a junction end that differs from germline. V is TRBV18 and J is TRBJ2-4; 11 bases map to TRBD2. The length of the CDR3 is 17 residues. In germline, CDR1 is KGHSH, CDR2 LQKENI. CDR3 loop: CASSPLAGVIPKNIQYF. The CDR3 bases are TGTGCCAGCTCCCCACTAGCGGGAGTAATTCCCAAAAACATTCAGTACTTC.

The rearrangement uses TRBV27 and TRBJ1-2; possible D gene TRBD1, 5 bases. The CDR3 loop spans 15 amino acids. The V end was cut by 8 bases, the J end by 8 bases, with 24 bases between. Per the germline V gene, CDR1 is MNHEY and CDR2 is SMNVEV (reference sequence). The CDR3 loop reads CASGSYRRFKEGYTF. The CDR3 DNA reads TGTGCCAGCGGAAGTTACAGGCGATTCAAGGAAGGCTACACCTTC.

CDR3 DNA: TGCGCCAGCAGCATAACAGGTTCCGAGCAGTACTTC. Protein sequence: CASSITGSEQYF. The chain couples TRBV5-1 to TRBJ2-7, with TRBD1 as a possible D gene (5 bases). With 4 bases removed from V and 6 bases from J, the gap between germline ends came to 11 bases. This CDR3 contains 12 residues. Germline CDR1 and CDR2: SGHRS and YFSETQ.

V and J are TRBV15 and TRBJ1-1, with 7 bases aligning to TRBD1. Trimming took 0 bases from V and 7 from J; bases not matched to a gene: 5. The CDR3 consists of 14 residues. Germline V gene data show CDR1 as LNHNV and CDR2 as YYDKDF (reference sequence). The CDR3 reads CATSREGTEYEAFF. For the CDR3, the DNA is TGTGCCACCAGCAGAGAAGGGACAGAATATGAAGCTTTCTTT.

This chain connects TRBV6-5 to TRBJ2-1; 11 nucleotides match TRBD2. This CDR3 region has 14 residues. Losses at the gene ends were 10 bases for V and 8 bases for J; bases not matched to a gene: 10. Germline V gene data show CDR1 as MNHEY and CDR2 as SVGAGI. The CDR3 loop is CATIAGGGGYEQFF. CDR3 coding DNA: TGTGCCACCATAGCGGGGGGGGGTGGCTATGAGCAGTTCTTC.

This chain connects TRBV12-5 to TRBJ2-7, with D possibly matching TRBD1 (6 bases). The V gene's germline CDR1 is LGHNT and CDR2 FRNRAP. V was pared by 2 bases and J by 7 bases, with 24 bases between. The CDR3 loop spans 17 amino acids. In DNA form, the CDR3 reads TGTGCTAGTGGTTTGCCCAAGACAGGCCGACAAATGTGGGAGCAGTACTTC. Its protein is CASGLPKTGRQMWEQYF. The entire variable domain, with the rest obtained from reference TRBV12-5 and TRBJ2-7, is as follows: DARVTQTPRHKVTEMGQEVTMRCQPILGHNTVFWYRQTMMQGLELLAYFRNRAPLDDSGMPKDRFSAEMPDATLATLKIQPSEPRDSAVYFCASGLPKTGRQMWEQYFGPGTRLTVT.

This chain joins TRBV6-5 and TRBJ1-2; D perhaps matches TRBD1 (6 bases). The CDR3 covers 13 residues. The V gene's germline CDR1 is MNHEY and CDR2 SVGAGI. The germline V and J ends were trimmed by 5 bases and 8 bases, with 15 bases remaining between them. The chain's CDR3 is CASSTPGGVGYTF. CDR3 bases: TGTGCCAGCAGTACTCCGGGGGGCGTAGGCTACACCTTC.

This chain connects TRBV7-6 to TRBJ2-7; TRBD1 matches at 7 bases. Germline lookup yields CDR1 SGHVS and CDR2 FNYEAQ. CDR3 length: 13 residues. Germline trimming cut 3 bases from V and 3 bases from J; bases unmatched to any gene: 2. CDR3 coding DNA: TGTGCCAGCAGCTTGGGACAGTACTACGAGCAGTACTTC. The encoded protein is CASSLGQYYEQYF.

About this clone itself: This same CDR3 is encoded by further DNA sequences in the sample. J is TRBJ2-3 and V is TRBV29-1, with 10 bases fitting TRBD2. The germline V gene has CDR1 SQVTM and CDR2 ANQGSEA. The CDR3 extends over 15 amino acids. The V and J ends lost 7 bases and 6 bases, in that order; junction bases with no gene match: 13. The CDR3 DNA sequence: TGCAGCGGGAATACGCGAGCGGGAGGGCCGGATACGCAGTATTTT. Translating it yields CSGNTRAGGPDTQYF.

This clone was counted a single time. V and J are TRBV7-8 and TRBJ2-7, with D possibly being TRBD1 (6 bases). The CDR3 has 17 amino acids. The V and J ends lost 0 bases and 1 base respectively, with 16 bases between them. The germline CDR1 and CDR2 sequences are SGHVS and FQNEAQ. The chain's CDR3 is CASSLALLGGQSYEQYF. CDR3 in DNA: TGTGCCAGCAGCTTAGCGCTTTTAGGGGGACAATCCTACGAGCAGTACTTC.